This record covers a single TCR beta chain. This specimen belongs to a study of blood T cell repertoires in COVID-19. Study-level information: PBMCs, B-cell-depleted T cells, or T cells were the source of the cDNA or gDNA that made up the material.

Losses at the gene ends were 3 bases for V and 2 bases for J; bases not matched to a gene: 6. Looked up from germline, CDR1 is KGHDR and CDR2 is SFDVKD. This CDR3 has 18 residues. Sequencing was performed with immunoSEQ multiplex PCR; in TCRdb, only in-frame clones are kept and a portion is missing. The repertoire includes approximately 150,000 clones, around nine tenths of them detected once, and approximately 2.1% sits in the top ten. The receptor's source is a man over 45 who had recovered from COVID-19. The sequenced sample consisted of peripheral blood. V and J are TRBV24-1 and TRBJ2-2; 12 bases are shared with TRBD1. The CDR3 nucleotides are TGTGCCACCAGTGATCCCCGGGACAGGGGGCATAACACCGGGGAGCTGTTTTTT. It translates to CATSDPRDRGHNTGELFF.